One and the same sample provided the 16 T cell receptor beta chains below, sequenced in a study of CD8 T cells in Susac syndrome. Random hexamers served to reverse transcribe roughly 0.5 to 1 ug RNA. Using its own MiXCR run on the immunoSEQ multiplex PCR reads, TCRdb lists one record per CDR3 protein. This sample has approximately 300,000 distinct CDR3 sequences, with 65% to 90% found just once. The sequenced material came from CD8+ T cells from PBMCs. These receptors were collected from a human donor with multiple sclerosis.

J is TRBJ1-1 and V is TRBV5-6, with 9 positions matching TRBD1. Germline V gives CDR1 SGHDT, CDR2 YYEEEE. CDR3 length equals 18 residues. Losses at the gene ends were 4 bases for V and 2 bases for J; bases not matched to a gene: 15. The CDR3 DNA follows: TGTGCCAGCAGCCAGACACAGACAGGGGGAGTAAGAAACACTGAAGCTTTCTTT. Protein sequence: CASSQTQTGGVRNTEAFF.

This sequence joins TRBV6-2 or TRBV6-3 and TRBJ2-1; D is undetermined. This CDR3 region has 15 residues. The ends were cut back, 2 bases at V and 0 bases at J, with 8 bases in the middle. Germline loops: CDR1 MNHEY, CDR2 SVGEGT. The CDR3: CASSYMRSSYNEQFF. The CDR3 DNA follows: TGTGCCAGCAGTTACATGAGAAGCTCCTACAATGAGCAGTTCTTC.

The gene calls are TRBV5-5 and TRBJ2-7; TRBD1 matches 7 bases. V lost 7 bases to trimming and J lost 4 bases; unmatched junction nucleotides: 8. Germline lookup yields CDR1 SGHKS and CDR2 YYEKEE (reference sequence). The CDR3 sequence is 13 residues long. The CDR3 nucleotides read TGTGCCAGCGGAATACAGGGGTCGTACGAGCAGTACTTC. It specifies CASGIQGSYEQYF.

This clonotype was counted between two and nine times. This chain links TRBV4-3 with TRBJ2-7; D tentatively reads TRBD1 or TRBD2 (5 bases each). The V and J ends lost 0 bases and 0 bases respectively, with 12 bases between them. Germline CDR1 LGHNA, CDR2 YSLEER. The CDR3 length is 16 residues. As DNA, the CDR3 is TGCGCCAGCAGCCAAGACGGGGCAGGAACCTCCTACGAGCAGTACTTC. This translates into CASSQDGAGTSYEQYF.

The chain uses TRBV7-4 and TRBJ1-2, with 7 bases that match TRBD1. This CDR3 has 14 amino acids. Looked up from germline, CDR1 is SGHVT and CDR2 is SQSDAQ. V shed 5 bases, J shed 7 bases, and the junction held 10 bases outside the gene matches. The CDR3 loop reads CASSPGQRKLGYTF. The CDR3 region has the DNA TGTGCCAGCAGCCCGGGACAGAGAAAACTTGGCTACACCTTC.

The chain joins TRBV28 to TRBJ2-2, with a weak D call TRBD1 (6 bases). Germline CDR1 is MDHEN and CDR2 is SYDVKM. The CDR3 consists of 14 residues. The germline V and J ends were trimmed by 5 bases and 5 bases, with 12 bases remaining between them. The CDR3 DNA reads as TGTGCCAGCAGTGCCCAACAGGGAACCGGGGAGCTGTTTTTT. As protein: CASSAQQGTGELFF.

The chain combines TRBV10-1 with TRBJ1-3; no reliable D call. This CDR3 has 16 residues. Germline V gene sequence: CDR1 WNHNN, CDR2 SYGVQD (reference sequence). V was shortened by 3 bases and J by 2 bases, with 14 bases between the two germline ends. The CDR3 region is CASSEFRDYPGNTIYF. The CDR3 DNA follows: TGCGCCAGCAGTGAATTCCGCGACTACCCTGGAAACACCATATATTTT.

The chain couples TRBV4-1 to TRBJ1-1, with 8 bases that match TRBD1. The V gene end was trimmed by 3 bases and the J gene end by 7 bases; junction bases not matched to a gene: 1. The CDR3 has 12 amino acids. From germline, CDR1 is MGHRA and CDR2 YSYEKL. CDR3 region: CASSQDRDEAFF. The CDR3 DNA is TGCGCCAGCAGCCAGGACAGGGATGAAGCTTTCTTT.

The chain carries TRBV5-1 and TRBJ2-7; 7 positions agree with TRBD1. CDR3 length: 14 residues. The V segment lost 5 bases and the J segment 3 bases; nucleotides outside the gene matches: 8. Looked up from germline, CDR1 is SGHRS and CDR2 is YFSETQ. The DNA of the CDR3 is TGCGCCAGCAGTACCGGGACAGTTAACTACGAGCAGTACTTC. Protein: CASSTGTVNYEQYF.

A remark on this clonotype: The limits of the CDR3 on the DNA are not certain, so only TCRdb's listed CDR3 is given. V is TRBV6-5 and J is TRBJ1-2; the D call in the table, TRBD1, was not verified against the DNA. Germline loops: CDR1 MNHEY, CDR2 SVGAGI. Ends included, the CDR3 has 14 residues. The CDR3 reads CASSTSTGLDGYTF.

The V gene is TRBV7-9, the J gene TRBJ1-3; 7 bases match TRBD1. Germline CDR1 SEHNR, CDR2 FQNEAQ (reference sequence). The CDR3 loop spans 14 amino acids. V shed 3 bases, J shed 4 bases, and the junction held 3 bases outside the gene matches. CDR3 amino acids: CASSLTGPGNTIYF. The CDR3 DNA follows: TGTGCCAGCAGCTTGACAGGGCCCGGAAACACCATATATTTT.

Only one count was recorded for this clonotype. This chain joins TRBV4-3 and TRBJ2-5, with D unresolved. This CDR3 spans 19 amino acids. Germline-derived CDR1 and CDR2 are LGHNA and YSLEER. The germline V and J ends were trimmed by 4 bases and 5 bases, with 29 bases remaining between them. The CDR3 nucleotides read TGCGCCAGCAGCCGTAGCCTAGGGAAAACTACTCTAATCTCGGAGACCCAGTACTTC. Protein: CASSRSLGKTTLISETQYF.

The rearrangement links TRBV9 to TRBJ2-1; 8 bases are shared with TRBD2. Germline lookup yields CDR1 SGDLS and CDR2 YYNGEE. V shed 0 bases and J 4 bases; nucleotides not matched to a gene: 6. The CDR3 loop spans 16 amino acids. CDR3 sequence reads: CASSVAGGSPYNEQFF. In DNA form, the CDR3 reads TGTGCCAGCAGCGTAGCGGGAGGGTCCCCATACAATGAGCAGTTCTTC.

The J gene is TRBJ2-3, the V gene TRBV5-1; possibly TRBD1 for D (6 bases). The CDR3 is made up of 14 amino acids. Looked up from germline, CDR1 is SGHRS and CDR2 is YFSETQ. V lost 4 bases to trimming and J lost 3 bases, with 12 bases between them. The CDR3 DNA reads TGCGCCAGCAGCCCGGTACAGGGTACAGATACGCAGTATTTT. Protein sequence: CASSPVQGTDTQYF.

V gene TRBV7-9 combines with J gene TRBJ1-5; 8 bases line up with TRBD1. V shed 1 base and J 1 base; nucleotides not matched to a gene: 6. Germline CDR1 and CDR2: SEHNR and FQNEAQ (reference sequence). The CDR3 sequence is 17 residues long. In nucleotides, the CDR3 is TGTGCCAGCAGCTTAGGGGCAGGGGGCATGAGCAATCAGCCCCAGCATTTT. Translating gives CASSLGAGGMSNQPQHF.

CDR3 sequence reads: CATSDFEGAGETQYF. For the CDR3, the DNA is TGTGCCACCAGTGATTTTGAGGGGGCTGGGGAGACCCAGTACTTC. The rearrangement joins TRBV24-1 to TRBJ2-5, with 7 bases fitting TRBD1. The junction had 6 bases not matched to a gene; V was cut back by 1 base and J by 5 bases. The CDR3 has 15 amino acids. Germline V gives CDR1 KGHDR, CDR2 SFDVKD.